The T cell receptor beta chain described here comes from a study of blood T cell repertoires in COVID-19. At the level of the study: COVID-19 samples, acute and convalescent, were from the United States, Italy and Spain.

Germline CDR1 and CDR2: MNHNS and SASEGT. Trimming took 3 bases from V and 6 from J; bases not matched to a gene: 13. The length of the CDR3 is 16 residues. Recovery among Cohort 3 donors was established by two negative PCRs, clearance, or symptom resolution. Methods used by the authors: How many nucleated cells were present was estimated from reference gene primer amplification. Generated by immunoSEQ multiplex PCR, the TCRdb table keeps only in-frame clones and is missing some. Clone size and the V and J calls come from that table; the DNA yielded D and trimming. The sample lists a few hundred thousand clones, around 92% occurring once.

This receptor was identified in a woman in her twenties or thirties who had recovered from COVID-19. The chain employs TRBV6-1 and TRBJ1-1, with TRBD1 matching over 7 bases. Sequencing was carried out using PBMCs or T cells enriched from blood (not recorded which). CDR3 residues: CASSDLKTGREPEAFF. The DNA for the CDR3 is TGTGCCAGCAGTGACCTGAAGACAGGGAGAGAACCTGAAGCTTTCTTT.